A selection of T cell receptor beta chains follows, all from one sample in a study of CD8 T cells in Susac syndrome. From the immunoSEQ multiplex PCR reads, TCRdb called clonotypes with MiXCR, one entry per CDR3 protein. Among roughly 200,000 distinct CDR3 sequences, approximately 96% were seen once, and the ten largest hold about 0.15%. The sequencing input was CD8+ T cells from PBMCs. These receptors all come from a human donor with multiple sclerosis. Each CDR3 is given with its conserved first and last residue. The D gene is left open where the match is weak. For some rows the clone size is stated as once, few or many, or as a class when expanded; others skip it.

CDR3,DNA,D,size,J,V
CASSLTGTRSFDNEQFF,TGTGCCAGCTCACTCACCGGGACTAGGTCCTTTGACAATGAGCAGTTCTTC,TRBD2,NA,TRBJ2-1,TRBV18
CASSQGGGPNLQETQYF,TGCGCCAGCAGCCAAGGCGGGGGGCCAAACCTACAAGAGACCCAGTACTTC,TRBD2,NA,TRBJ2-5,TRBV4-1
CASRQGADSNQPQHF,TGTGCCAGCCGACAGGGGGCAGATAGCAATCAGCCCCAGCATTTT,TRBD1,NA,TRBJ1-5,TRBV27
CASSVPGYNEQFF,TGCGCCAGCAGCGTGCCAGGGTACAATGAGCAGTTCTTC,NA,NA,TRBJ2-1,TRBV5-1
CSAGPSGRFSYNEQFF,TGCAGTGCTGGTCCTAGCGGGAGGTTCTCCTACAATGAGCAGTTCTTC,TRBD2,NA,TRBJ2-1,TRBV20-1
CASRGGLGNYGYTF,TGTGCCAGCAGGGGGGGGCTAGGAAACTATGGCTACACCTTC,NA,NA,TRBJ1-2,TRBV27
CATSTRGGTGELFF,TGTGCCACCTCGACTAGGGGAGGCACCGGGGAGCTGTTTTTT,NA,NA,TRBJ2-2,TRBV27
CASSLVRMNTEAFF,TGTGCCAGCAGTTTGGTCCGGATGAACACTGAAGCTTTCTTT,NA,NA,TRBJ1-1,TRBV6-2/TRBV6-3
CASSQTGNGYTF,TGCGCCAGCAGTCAGACAGGGAATGGCTACACCTTC,TRBD1,NA,TRBJ1-2,TRBV5-1
CASSVLTGELFF,TGTGCCAGCAGCGTATTGACCGGGGAGCTGTTTTTT,NA,NA,TRBJ2-2,TRBV9
CASSPDRAAGELFF,TGTGCCAGCAGCCCAGACAGGGCGGCCGGGGAGCTGTTTTTT,TRBD1,NA,TRBJ2-2,TRBV6-2/TRBV6-3
CSATLLGLQETQYF,TGCAGTGCTACGCTCCTGGGACTACAAGAGACCCAGTACTTC,TRBD2,NA,TRBJ2-5,TRBV20-1
CASSSARSRYEQYF,TGTGCCAGCAGTTCCGCCCGCTCTAGGTACGAGCAGTACTTC,NA,NA,TRBJ2-7,TRBV28
CASSQAEGLLNTEAFF,TGCGCCAGCAGCCAGGCCGAGGGGTTATTGAACACTGAAGCTTTCTTT,NA,NA,TRBJ1-1,TRBV4-1
CASSLVEGQAYGYTF,TGTGCCAGCAGCTTAGTGGAAGGACAGGCGTATGGCTACACCTTC,TRBD1,NA,TRBJ1-2,TRBV7-9
CASAGRSSYNEQFF,TGTGCCAGCGCAGGGAGAAGCTCCTACAATGAGCAGTTCTTC,NA,NA,TRBJ2-1,TRBV25-1
CSARNRETYGYTF,TGCAGTGCTAGGAATAGGGAAACTTATGGCTACACCTTC,NA,NA,TRBJ1-2,TRBV20-1
CSARGALAVGQPQHF,TGCAGTGCTCGGGGGGCCTTGGCAGTGGGACAGCCCCAGCATTTT,NA,NA,TRBJ1-5,TRBV20-1
CASSPPSGISYNEQFF,TGTGCCAGCAGCCCCCCGTCCGGGATCTCCTACAATGAGCAGTTCTTC,NA,NA,TRBJ2-1,TRBV7-9
CASSTDRGWPDTQYF,TGTGCCAGCAGCACGGACAGGGGGTGGCCAGATACGCAGTATTTT,TRBD1,NA,TRBJ2-3,TRBV7-2
CASSLIGGEQYF,TGTGCCAGCAGTTTAATAGGGGGCGAGCAGTACTTC,NA,NA,TRBJ2-7,TRBV27
CASSLGQGQETQYF,TGTGCCAGCAGCTTAGGGCAGGGCCAAGAGACCCAGTACTTC,NA,NA,TRBJ2-5,TRBV11-2
CSARDISSASGAYEQYF,TGCAGTGCTAGAGATATAAGCTCGGCTAGCGGAGCCTACGAGCAGTACTTC,TRBD2,NA,TRBJ2-7,TRBV20-1
CASQNEGVDQPQHF,TGTGCCAGCCAGAATGAGGGGGTTGATCAGCCCCAGCATTTT,NA,NA,TRBJ1-5,TRBV7-9
CSGFLSGNTIYF,TGCAGCGGCTTTCTATCTGGAAACACCATATATTTT,NA,NA,TRBJ1-3,TRBV29-1
CASRYGQRTDTQYF,TGTGCCAGCAGATATGGACAGCGCACAGATACGCAGTATTTT,NA,once,TRBJ2-3,TRBV7-9
CSVGGGAQGADNEQFF,TGCAGCGTCGGAGGGGGGGCACAGGGGGCGGACAATGAGCAGTTCTTC,TRBD1,NA,TRBJ2-1,TRBV29-1
CASSTVHYEQYF,TGTGCCAGCAGCACCGTGCACTACGAGCAGTACTTC,NA,NA,TRBJ2-7,TRBV7-8
CASSRGGMNTEAFF,TGTGCCAGCTCTCGGGGAGGGATGAACACTGAAGCTTTCTTT,NA,NA,TRBJ1-1,TRBV25-1
CASSLRGGDEQYF,TGTGCCAGCAGCTTGAGGGGGGGCGACGAGCAGTACTTC,NA,NA,TRBJ2-7,TRBV5-4
CATTAYAPSDPEAFF,TGTGCCACTACGGCCTACGCGCCATCGGACCCTGAAGCTTTCTTT,NA,NA,TRBJ1-1,TRBV11-2
CASSATGTQTYNEQFF,TGTGCCAGCAGCGCTACCGGGACTCAAACCTACAATGAGCAGTTCTTC,NA,NA,TRBJ2-1,TRBV7-9
CASSSGTSGSIYEQFF,TGTGCCAGCAGCTCAGGGACTAGCGGGAGCATCTATGAGCAGTTCTTC,TRBD2,NA,TRBJ2-1,TRBV13
CASSFGEVELFF,TGTGCCAGCAGTTTCGGAGAAGTAGAACTGTTTTTT,NA,NA,TRBJ1-4,TRBV28
CASSARDSYEQYF,TGTGCCAGCAGTGCCCGGGACTCCTACGAGCAGTACTTC,NA,NA,TRBJ2-7,TRBV6-5
CASSLLGNTYEQYF,TGTGCCAGCAGTTTGTTGGGGAATACCTACGAGCAGTACTTC,NA,NA,TRBJ2-7,TRBV27
CASSSTGWGETQYF,TGTGCCAGTAGTAGCACAGGGTGGGGAGAGACCCAGTACTTC,NA,NA,TRBJ2-5,TRBV19
CASSGGTDTQYF,TGTGCTTCTAGCGGCGGCACAGATACGCAGTATTTT,TRBD2,NA,TRBJ2-3,TRBV15
CSARDLAVLTDTQYF,TGCAGTGCTAGAGATTTAGCCGTACTCACAGATACGCAGTATTTT,NA,NA,TRBJ2-3,TRBV20-1
CSVEAGARTEAFF,TGCAGCGTTGAGGCGGGGGCTAGGACTGAAGCTTTCTTT,NA,NA,TRBJ1-1,TRBV29-1
CASSRRMNTEAFF,TGTGCCAGCAGTCGCAGAATGAACACTGAAGCTTTCTTT,NA,NA,TRBJ1-1,TRBV9
CASTESGGTPGEQYF,TGTGCCAGCACCGAGTCTGGCGGGACCCCCGGGGAGCAGTACTTC,NA,NA,TRBJ2-7,TRBV6-1
CASSPPAGVTEAFF,TGTGCCAGTAGCCCGCCAGCCGGGGTCACTGAAGCTTTCTTT,NA,NA,TRBJ1-1,TRBV19
CASSKDRDGYTF,TGTGCCAGCAGCAAGGACAGGGATGGCTACACCTTC,TRBD1,NA,TRBJ1-2,TRBV7-9
CASSAIGNTGSVFGYTF,TGTGCCAGTAGTGCCATCGGCAACACAGGGTCGGTATTTGGCTACACCTTC,NA,once,TRBJ1-2,TRBV19